This T cell receptor beta chain came from a study of cytomegalovirus exposure and HLA in healthy donors. Study-level information: In a later analysis, it was reported that the approximately 110 validation repertoires had been produced on the same platform as the 670 or so repertoires belonging to the first cohort.

Method: immunoSEQ multiplex PCR; TCRdb's copy keeps in-frame clones and lacks some. This table has under 150,000 clones, approximately 86% appearing once. The CDR3 extends over 16 amino acids. V lost 3 bases to trimming and J lost 5 bases; unmatched junction nucleotides: 10. CDR1 and CDR2 (germline): SGHNT, YYREEE (reference sequence). As regards this clone: Its antigen is undetermined.

Overall study results and limits: The majority of TCR sequences were rare, yet some public TCRs appeared in many donors. The authors enumerated roughly 160 TCR beta chains as linked to cytomegalovirus.

This chain links TRBV5-4 with TRBJ1-4; 7 positions agree with TRBD1. The sample comprised PBMCs. The receptor was isolated from a man aged 18 to 30 in good health and CMV-seropositive. The CDR3 sequence: CASSSALGQDNEKLFF. The CDR3 bases are TGTGCCAGCAGCTCAGCCCTCGGACAGGACAATGAAAAACTGTTTTTT.